This T cell receptor beta chain was recovered during a study of shared clonotypes between healthy human individuals. Study conclusions and caveats: The study found lower generation probabilities in non-shared clonotypes than in those shared by all four donors.

Measured with immunoSEQ multiplex PCR; TCRdb has only the in-frame clones, and not every one. Here the sample spans millions of clones, 85% to 95% being singletons. A word on this clone: Its antigen is not identified.

The germline V gene has CDR1 SNHLY and CDR2 FYNNEI. V was pared by 10 bases and J by 3 bases, with 13 bases of the junction left unmatched. The CDR3 has 15 amino acids. Naive-designated CD8 cells lacked CD45RO, were positively enriched for CCR7, and omitted terminally differentiated effector memory CD45RA+ cells. The clonotype comes from a young man in good health. The chain is built from TRBV2 and TRBJ2-7; TRBD1 matches 9 bases. Sequencing was carried out using naive CD8+ T cells sorted from blood. The CDR3 DNA reads as TGTGCCACCCTACAGGGGGCGGGGGTTCTCTACGAGCAGTACTTC. Its translation: CATLQGAGVLYEQYF.